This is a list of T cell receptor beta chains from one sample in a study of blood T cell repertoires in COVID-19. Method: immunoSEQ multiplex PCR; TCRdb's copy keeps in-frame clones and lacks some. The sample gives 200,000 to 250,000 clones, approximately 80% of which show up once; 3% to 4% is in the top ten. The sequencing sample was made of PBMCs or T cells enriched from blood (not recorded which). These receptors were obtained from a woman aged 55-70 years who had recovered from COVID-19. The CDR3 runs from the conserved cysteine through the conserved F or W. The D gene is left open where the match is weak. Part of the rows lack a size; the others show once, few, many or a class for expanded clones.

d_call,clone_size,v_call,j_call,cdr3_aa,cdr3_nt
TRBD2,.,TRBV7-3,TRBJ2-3,CASSFSGGARDTQYF,TGTGCCAGCAGCTTTAGCGGGGGGGCCCGAGATACGCAGTATTTT
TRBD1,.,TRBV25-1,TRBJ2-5,CASSDTGQGQETQYF,TGTGCCAGCAGTGATACTGGACAGGGCCAAGAGACCCAGTACTTC
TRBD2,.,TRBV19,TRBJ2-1,CASRATGRPHSYNEQFF,TGTGCCAGTAGAGCAACCGGGAGGCCGCACTCCTACAATGAGCAGTTCTTC
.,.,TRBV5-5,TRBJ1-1,CASSLYDRRNTEAFF,TGTGCCAGCAGCTTGTATGACAGGAGGAACACTGAAGCTTTCTTT
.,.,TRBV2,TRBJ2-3,CASRHSSSTDTQYF,TGTGCCAGCAGGCACTCCTCTAGCACAGATACGCAGTATTTT
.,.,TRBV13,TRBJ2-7,CASSLFSGDEQYF,TGTGCCAGCAGCTTATTTTCAGGGGACGAGCAGTACTTC
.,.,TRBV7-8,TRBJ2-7,CASSLSPDSPISYEQYF,TGTGCCAGCAGCTTATCACCGGACAGTCCGATCTCCTACGAGCAGTACTTC
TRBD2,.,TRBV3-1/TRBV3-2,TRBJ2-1,CASSQDNLAGGDSSYNEQFF,TGTGCCAGCAGCCAAGATAACCTAGCGGGGGGCGATAGCTCCTACAATGAGCAGTTCTTC
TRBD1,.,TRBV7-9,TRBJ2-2,CASSSYGTGTGELFF,TGTGCCAGCAGCAGTTACGGGACAGGCACCGGGGAGCTGTTTTTT
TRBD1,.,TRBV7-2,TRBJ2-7,CASSQGQSAGYEQYF,TGTGCCAGCAGCCAGGGACAGTCCGCAGGGTACGAGCAGTACTTC
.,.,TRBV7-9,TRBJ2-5,CASSLGILSWETQYF,TGTGCCAGCAGCTTAGGAATACTAAGCTGGGAGACCCAGTACTTC
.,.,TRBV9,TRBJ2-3,CASSFKTGLRTDTQYF,TGTGCCAGCAGCTTCAAAACGGGACTTCGAACAGATACGCAGTATTTT
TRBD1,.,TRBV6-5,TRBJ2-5,CASSSPGQPQETQYF,TGTGCCAGCAGTTCCCCGGGACAGCCCCAAGAGACCCAGTACTTC
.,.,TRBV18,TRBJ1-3,CASSTGQRNTIYF,TGTGCCAGCTCAACAGGACAGAGGAACACCATATATTTT
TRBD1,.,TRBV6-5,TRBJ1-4,CASSRDREKLFF,TGTGCCAGCAGCCGGGACAGAGAAAAACTGTTTTTT
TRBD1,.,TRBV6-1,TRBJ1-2,CASSEAGTGKAF,TGTGCCAGCAGTGAAGCGGGGACAGGGAAGGCCTTC
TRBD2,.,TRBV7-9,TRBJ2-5,CASSREGLMGETQYF,TGTGCCAGCAGCCGCGAGGGACTAATGGGAGAGACCCAGTACTTC
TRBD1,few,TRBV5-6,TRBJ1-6,CASSLGDRGNSPLHF,TGTGCCAGCAGCTTGGGAGACAGGGGCAATTCACCCCTCCACTTT
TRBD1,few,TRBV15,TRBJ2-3,CATSRVGQGAGDTQYF,TGTGCCACCAGCAGAGTTGGACAGGGGGCTGGAGATACGCAGTATTTT
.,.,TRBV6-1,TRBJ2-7,CASSELQGGGYEQYF,TGTGCCAGCAGTGAATTACAGGGAGGGGGATACGAGCAGTACTTC
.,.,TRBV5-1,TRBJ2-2,CASSFPGSTGELFF,TGCGCCAGCAGCTTTCCAGGGTCCACCGGGGAGCTGTTTTTT
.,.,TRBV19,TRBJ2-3,CASSISWSTDTQYF,TGTGCCAGTAGTATCAGTTGGAGCACAGATACGCAGTATTTT
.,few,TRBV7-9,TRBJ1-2,CASSGQTYTYGYTF,TGTGCCAGCAGCGGACAGACATATACCTATGGCTACACCTTC
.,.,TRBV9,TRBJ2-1,CASSDDRTHNEQFF,TGTGCCAGCAGCGACGACAGGACCCACAATGAGCAGTTCTTC
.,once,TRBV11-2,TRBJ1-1,CASSLRFGDLAEAFF,TGTGCCAGCAGCTTACGTTTCGGGGACTTGGCTGAAGCTTTCTTT
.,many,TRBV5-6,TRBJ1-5,CASSGGGQPQHF,TGTGCCAGCAGCGGGGGGGGCCAGCCCCAGCATTTT
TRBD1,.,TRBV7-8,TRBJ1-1,CASSSRQGGRTEAFF,TGTGCCAGCAGCTCCCGACAGGGGGGTCGGACTGAAGCTTTCTTT
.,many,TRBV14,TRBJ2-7,CASSQGTLGGGEQYF,TGTGCCAGCAGCCAGGGGACTCTGGGTGGAGGCGAGCAGTACTTC
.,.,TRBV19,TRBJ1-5,CASSMSVDQPQHF,TGTGCCAGTAGTATGTCTGTAGATCAGCCCCAGCATTTT
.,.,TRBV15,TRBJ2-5,CATSRDGEETQYF,TGTGCCACCAGCAGAGATGGTGAGGAGACCCAGTACTTC
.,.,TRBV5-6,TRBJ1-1,CASSLVGQGWAEAFF,TGTGCCAGCAGCTTGGTGGGGCAGGGTTGGGCCGAAGCTTTCTTT